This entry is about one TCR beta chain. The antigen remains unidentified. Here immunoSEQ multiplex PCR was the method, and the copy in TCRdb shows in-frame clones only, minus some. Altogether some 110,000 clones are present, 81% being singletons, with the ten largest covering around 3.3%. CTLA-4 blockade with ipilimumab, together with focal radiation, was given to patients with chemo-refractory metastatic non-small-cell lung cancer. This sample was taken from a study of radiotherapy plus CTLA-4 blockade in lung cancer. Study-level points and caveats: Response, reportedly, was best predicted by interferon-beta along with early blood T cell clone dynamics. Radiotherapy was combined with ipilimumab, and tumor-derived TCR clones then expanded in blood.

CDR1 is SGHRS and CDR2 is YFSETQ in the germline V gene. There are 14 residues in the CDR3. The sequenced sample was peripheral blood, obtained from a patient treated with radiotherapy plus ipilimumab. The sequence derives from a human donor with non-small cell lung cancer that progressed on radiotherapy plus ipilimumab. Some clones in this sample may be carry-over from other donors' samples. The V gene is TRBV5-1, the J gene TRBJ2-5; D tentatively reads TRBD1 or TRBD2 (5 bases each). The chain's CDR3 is CATRGAQLQETQYF. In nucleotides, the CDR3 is TGCGCAACACGAGGGGCCCAACTCCAAGAGACCCAGTACTTC.